Listed below are T cell receptor beta chains from one sample, sequenced in a study of blood T cell repertoires in COVID-19. Generated by immunoSEQ multiplex PCR, the TCRdb table keeps only in-frame clones and is missing some. The top ten hold 10% of the sample, which has 130,000 to 150,000 clones, 85% to 90% seen once. Sequenced material: peripheral blood. Receptor source: a man aged 45 to 65 with active or convalescent COVID-19. Both conserved end residues are part of each CDR3. Fields, in order: clone size, D gene, J gene, V gene, CDR3 protein, CDR3 DNA. The D gene is left open where the match is weak. Clone size is given for some rows only: seen once, a few or many times, or a class if the clone is expanded.

. | TRBD1 | TRBJ2-3 | TRBV27 | CASSSTGTGTDTQYF | TGTGCCAGCAGTTCTACCGGGACAGGGACAGATACGCAGTATTTT
. | TRBD1 | TRBJ2-7 | TRBV19 | CASSTGTGRNEQYF | TGTGCCAGTAGTACCGGGACAGGGCGGAACGAGCAGTACTTC
once | . | TRBJ1-2 | TRBV10-3 | CAISESPGNYGYTF | TGTGCCATCAGTGAGTCCCCAGGGAACTATGGCTACACCTTC
. | . | TRBJ2-1 | TRBV5-4 | CASSPAGTGVNEQFF | TGTGCCAGCAGCCCCGCTGGGACGGGGGTAAATGAGCAGTTCTTC
. | . | TRBJ1-5 | TRBV28 | CASTLSGHSNQPQHF | TGTGCCAGCACCCTGTCAGGGCACAGCAATCAGCCCCAGCATTTT
. | TRBD1 | TRBJ2-3 | TRBV5-1 | CASSPTGTGGENTQYF | TGCGCCAGCAGCCCTACCGGGACAGGGGGCGAGAATACGCAGTATTTT
. | TRBD1 | TRBJ2-5 | TRBV6-5 | CASSRETGYQETQYF | TGTGCCAGCAGCAGAGAGACAGGGTACCAAGAGACCCAGTACTTC
. | . | TRBJ2-2 | TRBV28 | CASSPPWGANTGELFF | TGTGCCAGCAGCCCCCCCTGGGGCGCGAACACCGGGGAGCTGTTTTTT
. | TRBD1 | TRBJ1-5 | TRBV2 | CASRTGAYINQPQHF | TGTGCCAGCCGGACAGGGGCCTACATCAATCAGCCCCAGCATTTT
many | TRBD1 | TRBJ2-5 | TRBV27 | CASSLQGGGTGSMQTQYF | TGTGCCAGCAGTCTTCAGGGTGGGGGGACAGGGTCGATGCAGACCCAGTACTTC
few | . | TRBJ2-3 | TRBV11-2 | CASSSQSVTDTQYF | TGTGCCAGCAGCTCCCAATCAGTCACAGATACGCAGTATTTT
. | TRBD2 | TRBJ2-7 | TRBV18 | CASSPGTSAYEQYF | TGTGCCAGCTCACCGGGGACTAGCGCTTACGAGCAGTACTTC
. | TRBD2 | TRBJ2-7 | TRBV6-1 | CASSDRTSGRGEQYF | TGTGCCAGCAGTGACCGGACTAGCGGGAGAGGTGAGCAGTACTTC
. | TRBD1 | TRBJ1-5 | TRBV19 | CASSGGQGAYSNQPQHF | TGTGCCAGTAGTGGGGGACAGGGGGCGTATAGCAATCAGCCCCAGCATTTT
few | TRBD1 | TRBJ2-5 | TRBV5-1 | CASSLTGQGVETQYF | TGCGCCAGCAGCCTGACGGGACAGGGGGTCGAGACCCAGTACTTC
. | TRBD2 | TRBJ2-2 | TRBV5-1 | CASTASGSPTTGELFF | TGCGCCAGCACGGCTAGCGGGAGTCCAACCACCGGGGAGCTGTTTTTT
. | TRBD1 | TRBJ2-7 | TRBV6-6 | CASRYTGTGSYEQYF | TGTGCCAGCAGATACACCGGGACAGGCTCCTACGAGCAGTACTTC
. | TRBD1 | TRBJ1-6 | TRBV3-1/TRBV3-2 | CASSPQPFSYRDRVRSSYNSPLHF | TGTGCCAGCAGCCCCCAACCCTTTTCCTACCGGGACAGGGTCAGGAGCTCCTATAATTCACCCCTCCACTTT
. | . | TRBJ1-5 | TRBV19 | CASSIRSAGQPQHF | TGTGCCAGTAGTATACGGTCGGCGGGTCAGCCCCAGCATTTT
. | TRBD2 | TRBJ2-3 | TRBV4-2 | CASSQDSGTSGRVMYTQYF | TGTGCCAGCAGCCAAGATTCAGGAACTAGCGGGAGGGTCATGTATACGCAGTATTTT
. | . | TRBJ1-3 | TRBV5-5 | CASRLGVGNTIYF | TGTGCCAGCAGATTAGGGGTTGGAAACACCATATATTTT
. | TRBD1 | TRBJ1-2 | TRBV27 | CASSLTGQGAYGYTF | TGTGCCAGCAGTCTAACGGGACAGGGGGCCTATGGCTACACCTTC
. | TRBD2 | TRBJ2-1 | TRBV9 | CASSFGLAGSEQFF | TGTGCCAGCAGCTTCGGACTAGCGGGAAGTGAGCAGTTCTTC
few | TRBD1 | TRBJ2-7 | TRBV12-3/TRBV12-4 | CASEGQVNNEQYF | TGTGCCAGCGAAGGACAGGTTAACAACGAGCAGTACTTC
. | TRBD1 | TRBJ2-7 | TRBV29-1 | CSVSGTGSYEQYF | TGCAGCGTCTCCGGGACAGGGTCCTACGAGCAGTACTTC
. | . | TRBJ1-2 | TRBV27 | CASSRQENYGYTF | TGTGCCAGCAGTCGACAGGAGAACTATGGCTACACCTTC
. | . | TRBJ1-6 | TRBV2 | CASRASGNSPLHF | TGTGCCAGCAGAGCCTCAGGGAATTCACCCCTCCACTTT
. | . | TRBJ2-5 | TRBV19 | CASSRRGGVQETQYF | TGTGCCAGTAGTCGGAGGGGAGGTGTCCAAGAGACCCAGTACTTC